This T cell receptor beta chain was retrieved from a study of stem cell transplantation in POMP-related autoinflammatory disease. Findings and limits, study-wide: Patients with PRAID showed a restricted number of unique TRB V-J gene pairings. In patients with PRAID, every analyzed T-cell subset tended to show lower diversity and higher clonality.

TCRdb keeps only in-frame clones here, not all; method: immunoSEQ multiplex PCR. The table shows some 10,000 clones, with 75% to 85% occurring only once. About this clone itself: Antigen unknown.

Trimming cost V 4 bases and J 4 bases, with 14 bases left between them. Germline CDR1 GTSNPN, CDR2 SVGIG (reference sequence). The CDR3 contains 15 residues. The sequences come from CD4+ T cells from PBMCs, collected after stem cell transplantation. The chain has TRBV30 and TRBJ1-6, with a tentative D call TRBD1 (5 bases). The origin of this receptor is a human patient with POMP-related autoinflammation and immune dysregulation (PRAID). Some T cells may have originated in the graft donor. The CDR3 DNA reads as TGTGCCTGGATGGGACGGACGACTTATAATTCACCCCTCCACTTT. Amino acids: CAWMGRTTYNSPLHF.